This T cell receptor (beta chain) was identified in a study of T cells after yellow fever vaccination. Study results and limitations: Relatively few clonotypes were ones that appeared in both CD4 and CD8 compartments. A weaker but faster secondary response was observed, peaking on day 5 versus 15.

The V and J ends lost 2 bases and 0 bases, in that order; junction bases with no gene match: 6. The germline CDR1 and CDR2 sequences are DFQATT and SNEGSKA (reference sequence). The CDR3 spans 17 residues. The 5'RACE template-switching step produced TCR cDNA and added a universal primer site and UMIs. Via MiXCR, TCRdb re-called the 5' RACE reads, giving one row per CDR3 protein. The profile shows more than 250,000 distinct CDR3 sequences, around 6.8% of them singletons. This clonotype has just a few counts. Its cognate antigen is unknown. This sample comprised PBMCs, obtained around 45 days after the first yellow fever vaccination. The chain is built from TRBV20-1 and TRBJ2-1, with TRBD2 matching over 11 bases. This clonotype was obtained from a young man who received the YFV17D yellow fever vaccine. Written as DNA, the CDR3 is TGCAGTGCTAGACAGACTAGCGGGACCAGCTCCTACAATGAGCAGTTCTTC. The encoded protein is CSARQTSGTSSYNEQFF.